The entry below describes one T cell receptor (beta chain). The antigen remains undetermined. This specimen comes from a study of cytomegalovirus exposure and HLA in healthy donors. Study-level information: Tens of millions of unique TCRs from HLA-typed donors were held in an early release of data. Study-level findings and limits: Clonal expansion was found to be greater in HLA-associated TCR beta chains than in equally common others in a later analysis. An ancestry cluster, one associated with Asian ancestry, reportedly showed fewer N-insertions than the roughly 700-donor mean in a later analysis.

From germline, CDR1 is KGHSH and CDR2 LQKENI. The V and J ends lost 8 bases and 4 bases, in that order; junction bases with no gene match: 12. The CDR3 spans 16 residues. Use of 60 Vbeta and 13 Jbeta primers characterized the PCR. Profiling relied on immunoSEQ multiplex PCR, and the TCRdb table lists in-frame clones only, not all of them. The sample has fewer than 95,000 clones, over 55% seen once; the top ten hold around a fifth. This receptor was identified in a woman in her forties or fifties in good health and CMV-seropositive. The chain combines TRBV18 with TRBJ1-2; 11 nucleotides agree with TRBD1. Sequencing used PBMCs. CDR3 bases: TGTGCCAGCGGGTCCCCTGGGGACAGGGGGACCTATGGCTACACCTTC. Amino acid sequence: CASGSPGDRGTYGYTF.